These 12 T cell receptor beta chains originate from one sample sequenced in a study of molecular identifiers for immune sequencing clone quantification. TCRdb called the PCR reads again in MiXCR, with one record for every CDR3 protein. The repertoire holds around 470,000 distinct CDR3 sequences, with roughly a fifth as singletons. The source material was naive CD8+ T cells from blood, with Jurkat cell RNA spiked in. Stated subset: FACS-sorted CD8+CD4-CCR7+CD45RA+ naive T cells. The receptor set was obtained from a human donor in good health. Some libraries in this study had Jurkat cell RNA spiked in.

This clonotype was seen many times. The chain has TRBV5-5 and TRBJ2-5; D is unresolved. CDR3 length: 14 residues. Trimming removed 0 bases at V and 2 bases at J, with 8 bases between. CDR1 and CDR2 (germline): SGHKS, YYEKEE (reference sequence). The CDR3 bases are TGTGCCAGCAGCTTGGAATCTAGTCAAGAGACCCAGTACTTC. It specifies CASSLESSQETQYF.

The CDR3 coding sequence is TGTGCCAGTAGTCTAAAGACAGAGCCCACTAACTATGGCTACACCTTC. Protein product: CASSLKTEPTNYGYTF. The gene calls are TRBV19 and TRBJ1-2; D is possibly TRBD1 (5 bases). Trimming removed 5 bases at V and 0 bases at J, with 16 bases between. This CDR3 has 16 residues. The germline V gene encodes CDR1 LNHDA and CDR2 SQIVND (reference sequence).

The rearrangement joins TRBV14 to TRBJ2-5; D gene unclear. This CDR3 has 16 residues. Germline lookup yields CDR1 SGHDN and CDR2 FVKESK. V was cut by 0 bases and J by 4 bases, with 15 bases left in between. The CDR3 spells CASSQDGKEIGETQYF. The CDR3 DNA reads as TGTGCCAGCAGCCAAGATGGCAAGGAGATCGGAGAGACCCAGTACTTC.

The chain couples TRBV4-1 to TRBJ1-4; 9 nucleotides align to TRBD1. CDR3 size: 15 residues. The trim removed 0 bases at V and 11 bases at J, leaving 7 bases unmatched. Germline assignment: CDR1 MGHRA and CDR2 YSYEKL. The CDR3: CASSQDGQGLGKLFF. As DNA, the CDR3 is TGCGCCAGCAGCCAAGACGGACAGGGGCTGGGGAAACTGTTTTTT.

This clonotype was seen a few times. V and J are TRBV20-1 and TRBJ1-5; D gene ambiguous. Germline values: CDR1 DFQATT, CDR2 SNEGSKA (reference sequence). V gave up 0 bases and J gave up 7 bases, with 19 bases separating them. CDR3 size: 16 residues. CDR3 loop: CSAREISGRGLQPQHF. The CDR3 region has the DNA TGCAGTGCTAGAGAAATCTCGGGTAGAGGTTTGCAGCCCCAGCATTTT.

This clonotype was seen a few times. The rearrangement uses TRBV27 and TRBJ2-7, with TRBD2 matching 11 bases. J lost 7 bases, V lost 5 bases, and 10 bases had no gene match. CDR3 size: 15 residues. Germline CDR1 MNHEY, CDR2 SMNVEV (reference sequence). CDR3 DNA: TGTGCCAGCAGTACATCGACTAGCGGGATCGGTGAGCAGTACTTC. The encoded protein is CASSTSTSGIGEQYF.

Many counts were recorded for this clonotype. The chain has TRBV29-1 and TRBJ2-2; D is undetermined. The germline CDR1 and CDR2 sequences are SQVTM and ANQGSEA. The V and J ends lost 3 bases and 4 bases respectively, with 12 bases between them. The CDR3 length is 14 residues. As DNA, the CDR3 is TGCAGCGTTGAGGGTGGGCACGGCACCGGGGAGCTGTTTTTT. Amino acid sequence: CSVEGGHGTGELFF.

Written as DNA, the CDR3 is TGTGCCAGCAGCGATGCCACAGGGGGCTGGTACGAGCAGTACTTC. It codes for CASSDATGGWYEQYF. The V call is TRBV13, the J call TRBJ2-7, with 9 bases lining up with TRBD1. This CDR3 has 15 residues. Germline CDR1 reads PRHDT; CDR2 reads FYEKMQ (reference sequence). The ends lost 5 bases at V and 4 bases at J; junction bases unmatched: 9.

With regard to this clonotype: A read error is possible here, since a much larger clone lies one base away. V is TRBV2 and J is TRBJ1-1, with unresolved D. Germline V CDR1 and CDR2: SNHLY, FYNNEI. The CDR3 is 15 residues long. V was cut by 2 bases and J by 6 bases, with 16 bases left in between. As DNA, the CDR3 is TGTGCCAGCAGTGAAAATACACCCGATGGGGCTGAAGCTTTCTTT. It translates to CASSENTPDGAEAFF.

This clonotype was observed many times. The rearrangement uses TRBV12-3 or TRBV12-4 and TRBJ2-4; D is possibly TRBD1 (5 bases). V was clipped by 4 bases and J by 8 bases, with 9 bases between them. This CDR3 has 12 residues. CDR3 DNA: TGTGCCAGCAGTTCTGACAGTTACATTCAGTACTTC. Protein: CASSSDSYIQYF.

This clonotype was detected a few times. V is TRBV4-1 and J is TRBJ2-7, with 8 bases aligning to TRBD1. CDR3 length: 17 amino acids. With V trimmed by 1 base and J by 4 bases, 12 bases remained unmatched. Germline values: CDR1 MGHRA, CDR2 YSYEKL. CDR3 coding DNA: TGCGCCAGCAGCCAAGCCGAAGGGACAGGTCCATGGTACGAGCAGTACTTC. It codes for CASSQAEGTGPWYEQYF.

This clonotype has at least ten counts. The chain uses TRBV6-1 and TRBJ1-2, with 8 nucleotides matching TRBD1. This CDR3 comprises 15 residues. V dropped 7 bases and J dropped 4; count of bases not matched to a gene: 11. Per the germline V gene, CDR1 is MNHNS and CDR2 is SASEGT. The CDR3, as DNA: TGTGCCAGCATTCAAAAAGGACAGGGAGTCTATGGCTACACCTTC. It codes for CASIQKGQGVYGYTF.